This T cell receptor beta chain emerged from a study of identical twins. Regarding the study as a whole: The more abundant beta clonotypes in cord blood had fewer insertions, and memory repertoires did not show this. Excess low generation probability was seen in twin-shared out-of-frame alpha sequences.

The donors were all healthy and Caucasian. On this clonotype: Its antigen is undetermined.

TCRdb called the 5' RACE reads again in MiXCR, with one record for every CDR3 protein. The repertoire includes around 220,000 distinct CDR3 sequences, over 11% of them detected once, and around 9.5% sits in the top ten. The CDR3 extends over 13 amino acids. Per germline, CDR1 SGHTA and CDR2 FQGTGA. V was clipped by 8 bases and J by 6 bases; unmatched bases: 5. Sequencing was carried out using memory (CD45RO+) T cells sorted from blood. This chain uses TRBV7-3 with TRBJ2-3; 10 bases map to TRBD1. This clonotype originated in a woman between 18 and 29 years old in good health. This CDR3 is CASAGTGVDTQYF. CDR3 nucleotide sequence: TGTGCCAGCGCCGGGACAGGGGTCGATACGCAGTATTTT.